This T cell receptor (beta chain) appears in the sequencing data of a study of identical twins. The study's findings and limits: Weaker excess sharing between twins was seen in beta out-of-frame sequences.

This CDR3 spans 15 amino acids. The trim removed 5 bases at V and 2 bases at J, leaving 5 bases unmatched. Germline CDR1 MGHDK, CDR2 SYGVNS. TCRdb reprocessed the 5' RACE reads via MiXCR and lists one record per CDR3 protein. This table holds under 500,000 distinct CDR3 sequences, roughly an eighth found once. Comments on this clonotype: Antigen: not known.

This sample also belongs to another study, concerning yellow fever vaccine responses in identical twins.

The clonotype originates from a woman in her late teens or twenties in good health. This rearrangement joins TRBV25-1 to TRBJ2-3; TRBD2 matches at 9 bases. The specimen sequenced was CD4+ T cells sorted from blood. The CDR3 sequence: CASSRGGGDTDTQYF. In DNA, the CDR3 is TGTGCCAGCAGTAGGGGCGGGGGGGACACAGATACGCAGTATTTT.